Listed below are T cell receptor beta chains from one sample, sequenced in a study of blood T cell repertoires in COVID-19. The method was immunoSEQ multiplex PCR; TCRdb's version includes in-frame clones alone and lacks a portion of them. The repertoire holds a few hundred thousand clones, with over 80% as singletons. Sequenced input: PBMCs or T cells enriched from blood (not recorded which). The receptors come from a woman between 45 and 65 years old who had recovered from COVID-19. Both conserved end residues are part of each CDR3. Fields, in order: V gene, J gene, clone size, D gene, CDR3 protein, CDR3 DNA. D genes are given only for firm matches. The listing skips clone size in some rows; elsewhere it reads once, few, many or a size class.

TRBV6-4	TRBJ2-5	once	TRBD2	CASPKGIAGEQETQYF	TGTGCCAGCCCAAAAGGAATAGCGGGGGAACAAGAGACCCAGTACTTC
TRBV12-3/TRBV12-4	TRBJ1-2	NA	TRBD1	CASTRGQGHGYTF	TGTGCCAGCACCCGCGGACAGGGCCATGGCTACACCTTC
TRBV6-2/TRBV6-3	TRBJ1-6	NA	TRBD1	CASSPIQGGSYNSPLHF	TGTGCCAGCAGCCCCATCCAGGGGGGATCCTATAATTCACCCCTCCACTTT
TRBV6-6	TRBJ1-2	NA	NA	CASSWALGAGDYGYTF	TGTGCCAGCAGTTGGGCTTTGGGGGCGGGGGACTATGGCTACACCTTC
TRBV9	TRBJ2-3	NA	TRBD2	CASSVSGGAADTQYF	TGTGCCAGCAGCGTAAGCGGGGGGGCAGCAGATACGCAGTATTTT
TRBV24-1	TRBJ2-1	NA	NA	CATSVGDTYNEQFF	TGTGCCACCAGTGTAGGGGACACCTACAATGAGCAGTTCTTC
TRBV10-3	TRBJ1-2	NA	NA	CAISESGAQYYGYTF	TGTGCCATCAGTGAAAGCGGTGCCCAATACTATGGCTACACCTTC
TRBV3-1/TRBV3-2	TRBJ1-1	once	TRBD1	CASSQVPGQMNTEAFF	TGTGCCAGCAGCCAGGTTCCGGGACAGATGAACACTGAAGCTTTCTTT
TRBV5-1	TRBJ1-1	NA	TRBD1	CASSPEGAHTEAFF	TGCGCCAGCAGCCCCGAGGGGGCGCACACTGAAGCTTTCTTT
TRBV4-3	TRBJ2-3	NA	TRBD2	CASSQEVGGRADTQYF	TGCGCCAGCAGCCAAGAAGTCGGCGGGAGGGCAGATACGCAGTATTTT
TRBV19	TRBJ2-3	NA	NA	CASSRGGESDTQYF	TGTGCCAGTAGCAGAGGGGGGGAATCAGATACGCAGTATTTT
TRBV2	TRBJ1-4	NA	NA	CASSRQPTNEKLFF	TGTGCCAGCAGCAGACAGCCAACTAATGAAAAACTGTTTTTT
TRBV7-2	TRBJ1-1	few	NA	CASSSLKETEAFF	TGTGCCAGCAGCTCGCTTAAGGAGACTGAAGCTTTCTTT
TRBV30	TRBJ2-7	NA	NA	CAWSVGGYEQYF	TGTGCCTGGAGTGTTGGCGGCTACGAGCAGTACTTC
TRBV5-6	TRBJ1-4	NA	TRBD1	CASSQRRGIWEKLFF	TGTGCCAGCAGCCAGCGCAGGGGGATATGGGAAAAACTGTTTTTT
TRBV9	TRBJ2-2	few	TRBD2	CASSVGSSGYTGELFF	TGTGCCAGCAGCGTAGGCTCTAGCGGATACACCGGGGAGCTGTTTTTT
TRBV27	TRBJ1-3	NA	NA	CASSLRGGSSGNTIYF	TGTGCCAGCAGTCTCCGGGGGGGGAGCTCTGGAAACACCATATATTTT
TRBV4-1	TRBJ1-2	once	TRBD1	CASSQVGQGRGYTF	TGCGCCAGCAGCCAAGTAGGACAGGGTCGGGGCTACACCTTC
TRBV19	TRBJ2-2	NA	NA	CASSIPGGTRNTGELFF	TGTGCCAGTAGTATTCCGGGGGGCACACGTAACACCGGGGAGCTGTTTTTT
TRBV9	TRBJ2-7	NA	TRBD2	CASSRGREVLSYEQYF	TGTGCCAGCTCCCGCGGGCGGGAGGTACTCTCCTACGAGCAGTACTTC
TRBV2	TRBJ2-1	NA	TRBD2	CASGLAGGGLNEQFF	TGTGCCAGCGGACTAGCGGGAGGGGGTTTGAATGAGCAGTTCTTC
TRBV7-9	TRBJ1-1	NA	NA	CASSLSGGRGEAFF	TGTGCCAGCAGCTTATCCGGGGGAAGGGGTGAAGCTTTCTTT
TRBV7-2	TRBJ2-1	NA	NA	CASGFPGLYNEQFF	TGTGCCAGTGGCTTCCCCGGACTCTACAATGAGCAGTTCTTC
TRBV4-3	TRBJ1-2	NA	TRBD1	CASSLTGGGGYTF	TGCGCCAGCAGCCTTACAGGGGGGGGTGGCTACACCTTC
TRBV15	TRBJ1-1	NA	NA	CATSRDHNSGAFF	TGTGCCACCAGCAGAGATCATAATAGTGGAGCTTTCTTT
TRBV3-1/TRBV3-2	TRBJ2-3	NA	TRBD2	CASSPRGGSTDTQYF	TGTGCCAGCAGCCCCCGGGGGGGCAGCACAGATACGCAGTATTTT
TRBV10-3	TRBJ1-2	NA	TRBD1	CAISRQGGDYGYTF	TGTGCCATCAGTAGACAGGGAGGAGACTATGGCTACACCTTC
TRBV7-9	TRBJ1-1	NA	NA	CASSLGASNTEAFF	TGTGCCAGCAGCTTGGGGGCGTCGAACACTGAAGCTTTCTTT
TRBV25-1	TRBJ2-3	NA	TRBD2	CASSPPPSGRSNTQYF	TGTGCCAGCAGTCCTCCCCCTAGCGGGAGGTCGAATACGCAGTATTTT
TRBV14	TRBJ2-1	NA	TRBD2	CASSQSGGSYNEQFF	TGTGCCAGCAGCCAAAGCGGGGGGTCCTACAATGAGCAGTTCTTC
TRBV5-6	TRBJ2-2	NA	TRBD1	CASSSTGAPRSTGELFF	TGTGCCAGCAGCTCTACAGGGGCGCCTCGGAGCACCGGGGAGCTGTTTTTT
TRBV14	TRBJ2-5	NA	TRBD2	CASSQLGLAGETQYF	TGTGCCAGCAGCCAATTAGGACTAGCGGGAGAGACCCAGTACTTC
TRBV2	TRBJ2-1	NA	TRBD2	CASSRLAGGFEQFF	TGTGCCAGCAGTAGACTAGCGGGAGGTTTCGAGCAGTTCTTC
TRBV7-2	TRBJ1-6	many	TRBD1	CASSPWTGGSSPLHF	TGTGCCAGCAGCCCCTGGACAGGGGGCAGTTCACCCCTCCACTTT
TRBV4-2	TRBJ2-1	NA	TRBD2	CASSQNTGTNYNEQFF	TGTGCCAGCAGCCAGAATACCGGGACTAACTACAATGAGCAGTTCTTC
TRBV5-4	TRBJ2-2	NA	NA	CASSIKGGFIGSGELFF	TGTGCCAGCAGCATAAAGGGGGGGTTTATAGGTTCCGGGGAGCTGTTTTTT
TRBV19	TRBJ1-4	NA	NA	CASSDQQGPNEKLFF	TGTGCCAGTAGTGACCAACAGGGCCCGAATGAAAAACTGTTTTTT
TRBV27	TRBJ1-3	NA	TRBD1	CASRQGGAGGNTIYF	TGTGCCAGCAGACAAGGGGGCGCGGGAGGAAACACCATATATTTT
TRBV6-5	TRBJ2-5	NA	TRBD2	CASGQVAGRETQYF	TGTGCCAGCGGGCAGGTAGCGGGGCGAGAGACCCAGTACTTC
TRBV12-3/TRBV12-4	TRBJ2-5	NA	NA	CASSLGQKETQYF	TGTGCCAGCAGTTTAGGGCAGAAAGAGACCCAGTACTTC
TRBV20-1	TRBJ1-5	few	TRBD1	CSASQQGSQPQHF	TGCAGTGCTAGTCAACAGGGGTCTCAGCCCCAGCATTTT
TRBV2	TRBJ1-2	NA	NA	CASSVGGEANYGYTF	TGTGCCAGCAGTGTCGGAGGGGAAGCTAACTATGGCTACACCTTC
TRBV5-1	TRBJ1-1	NA	NA	CASSLGGQSEAFF	TGCGCCAGCAGCTTGGGGGGCCAGTCGGAAGCTTTCTTT
TRBV7-9	TRBJ2-3	NA	TRBD2	CASSPLGTSASTQYF	TGTGCCAGCAGCCCATTAGGGACTAGCGCTTCTACGCAGTATTTT
TRBV7-8	TRBJ1-1	NA	TRBD1	CASSERGPRVVSFTEAFF	TGTGCCAGCAGCGAAAGGGGGCCTCGGGTGGTTTCTTTTACTGAAGCTTTCTTT
TRBV5-1	TRBJ2-7	NA	NA	CASSLSYLGEEGYEQYF	TGCGCCAGCAGCTTGTCCTATTTAGGGGAGGAAGGCTACGAGCAGTACTTC
TRBV5-5	TRBJ1-3	NA	TRBD1	CASTQGGGNTIYF	TGTGCCAGCACACAGGGGGGTGGAAACACCATATATTTT
TRBV7-6	TRBJ2-5	NA	NA	CASSLASLGLTKETQYF	TGTGCCAGCAGCTTAGCCTCCCTCGGACTCACGAAAGAGACCCAGTACTTC
TRBV2	TRBJ1-2	NA	TRBD1	CASSGQGEANYGYTF	TGTGCCAGCAGCGGACAGGGAGAAGCTAACTATGGCTACACCTTC